This record covers a single TCR beta chain. Antigen: not known. This CDR3 comprises 14 residues. Germline loops: CDR1 SGHDN, CDR2 FVKESK. Trimming left V 4 bases short and J 4 bases short, with 13 bases between. TCRdb re-analysed the 5' RACE reads in MiXCR, keeping a single row per CDR3 protein. The sample includes about 460,000 distinct CDR3 sequences, less than 6% of them seen just once. This entry comes from a study of CD8 T cells in ankylosing spondylitis. Findings and limits, study-wide: In synovial fluid and blood from reactive arthritis, some motif variants were previously reported. A motif in TCR beta, a set of under 10 highly homologous variants, appeared characteristic of ankylosing spondylitis blood.

J is TRBJ1-1 and V is TRBV14; a weak D match, TRBD1 (6 bases). The sample consisted of blood, either unsorted or a sorted T cell fraction (not recorded which). The receptor was derived from a male donor with ankylosing spondylitis. The CDR3: CASSPLGRGTEAFF. CDR3 bases: TGTGCCAGCAGCCCCCTGGGCAGGGGCACTGAAGCTTTCTTT.